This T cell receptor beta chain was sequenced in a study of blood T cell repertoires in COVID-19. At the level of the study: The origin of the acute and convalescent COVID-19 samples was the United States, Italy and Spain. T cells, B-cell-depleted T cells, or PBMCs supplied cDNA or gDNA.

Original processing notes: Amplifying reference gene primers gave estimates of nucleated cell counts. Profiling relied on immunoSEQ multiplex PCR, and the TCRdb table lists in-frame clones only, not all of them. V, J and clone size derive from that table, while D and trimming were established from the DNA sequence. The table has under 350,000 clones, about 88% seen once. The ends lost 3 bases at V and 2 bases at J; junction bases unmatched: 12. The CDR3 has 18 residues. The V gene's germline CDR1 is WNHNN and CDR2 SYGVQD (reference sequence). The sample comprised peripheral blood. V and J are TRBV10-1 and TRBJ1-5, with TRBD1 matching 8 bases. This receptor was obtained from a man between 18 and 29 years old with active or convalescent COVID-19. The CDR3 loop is CASSDPRDRWAGNQPQHF. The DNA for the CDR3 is TGCGCCAGCAGTGACCCCCGGGACAGGTGGGCCGGCAATCAGCCCCAGCATTTT.